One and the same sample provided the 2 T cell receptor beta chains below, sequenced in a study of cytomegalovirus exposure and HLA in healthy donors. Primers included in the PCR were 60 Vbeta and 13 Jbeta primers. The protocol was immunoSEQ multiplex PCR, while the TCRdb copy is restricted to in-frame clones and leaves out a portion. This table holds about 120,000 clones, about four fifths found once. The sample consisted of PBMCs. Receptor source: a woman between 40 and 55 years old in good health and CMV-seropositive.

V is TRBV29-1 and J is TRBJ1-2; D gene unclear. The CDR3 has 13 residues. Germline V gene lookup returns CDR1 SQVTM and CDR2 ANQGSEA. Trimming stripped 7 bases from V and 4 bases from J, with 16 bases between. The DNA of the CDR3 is TGCAGCGCCCGGGTCGCTCTGACCTATGGCTACACCTTC. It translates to CSARVALTYGYTF.

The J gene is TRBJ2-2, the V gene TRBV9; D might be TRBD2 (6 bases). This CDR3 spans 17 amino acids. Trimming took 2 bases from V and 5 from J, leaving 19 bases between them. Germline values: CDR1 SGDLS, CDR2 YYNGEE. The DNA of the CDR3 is TGTGCCAGCAGCGTGGGACTTGCCCGATCAGAGACCGGGGAGCTGTTTTTT. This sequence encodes CASSVGLARSETGELFF.